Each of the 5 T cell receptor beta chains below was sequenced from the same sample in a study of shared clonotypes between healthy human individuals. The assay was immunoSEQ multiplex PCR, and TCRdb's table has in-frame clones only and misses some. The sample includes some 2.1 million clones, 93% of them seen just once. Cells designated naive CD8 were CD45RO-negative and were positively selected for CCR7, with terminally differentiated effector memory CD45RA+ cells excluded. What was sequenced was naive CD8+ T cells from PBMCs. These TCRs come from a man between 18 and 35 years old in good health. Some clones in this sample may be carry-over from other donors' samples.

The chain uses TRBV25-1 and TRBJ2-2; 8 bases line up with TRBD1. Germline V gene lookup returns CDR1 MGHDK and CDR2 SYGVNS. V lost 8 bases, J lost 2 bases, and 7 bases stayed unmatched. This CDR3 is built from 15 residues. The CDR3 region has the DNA TGTGCCAGCGCCGGACAGGGCGGAAACACCGGGGAGCTGTTTTTT. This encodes CASAGQGGNTGELFF. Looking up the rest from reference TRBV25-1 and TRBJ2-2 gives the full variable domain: EADIYQTPRYLVIGTGKKITLECSQTMGHDKMYWYQQDPGMELHLIHYSYGVNSTEKGDLSSESTVSRIRTEHFPLTLESARPSHTSQYLCASAGQGGNTGELFFGEGSRLTVL.

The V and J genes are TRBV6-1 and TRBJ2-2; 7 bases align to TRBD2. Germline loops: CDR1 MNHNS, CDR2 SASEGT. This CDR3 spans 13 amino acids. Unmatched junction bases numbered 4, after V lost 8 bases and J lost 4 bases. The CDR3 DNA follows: TGTGCCAGCTGGCGGGAGATCACCGGGGAGCTGTTTTTT. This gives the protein CASWREITGELFF.

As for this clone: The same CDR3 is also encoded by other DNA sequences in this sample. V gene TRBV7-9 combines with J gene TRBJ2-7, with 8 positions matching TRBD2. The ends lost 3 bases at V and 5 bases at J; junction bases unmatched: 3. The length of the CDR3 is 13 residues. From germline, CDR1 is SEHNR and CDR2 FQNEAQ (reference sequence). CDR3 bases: TGTGCCAGCAGCTTGGGACTAGAGCACGAGCAGTACTTC. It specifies CASSLGLEHEQYF.

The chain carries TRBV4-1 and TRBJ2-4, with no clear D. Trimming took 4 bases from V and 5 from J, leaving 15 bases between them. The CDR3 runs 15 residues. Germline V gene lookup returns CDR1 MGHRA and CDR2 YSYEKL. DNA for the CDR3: TGCGCCAGCAGCCGAGATGCAGGACCCCAAAACATTCAGTACTTC. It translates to CASSRDAGPQNIQYF.

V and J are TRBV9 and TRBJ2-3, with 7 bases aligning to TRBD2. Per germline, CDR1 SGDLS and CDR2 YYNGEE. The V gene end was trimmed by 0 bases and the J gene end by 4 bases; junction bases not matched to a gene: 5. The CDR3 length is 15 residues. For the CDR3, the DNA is TGTGCCAGCAGCGTAGGCGGGAGTAATGCAGATACGCAGTATTTT. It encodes CASSVGGSNADTQYF.